This T cell receptor beta chain was identified during a study of cytomegalovirus exposure and HLA in healthy donors. Both 60 Vbeta primers and 13 Jbeta primers went into the PCR. Repertoires were generated with immunoSEQ multiplex PCR, while TCRdb's copy carries only in-frame clones and drops some. The top ten hold about 1.7% of the sample, which has over 200,000 clones, 75% to 80% seen once. Comments on this clone: Its antigen is currently unknown.

The CDR3 consists of 13 residues. The V gene's germline CDR1 is KGHSH and CDR2 LQKENI. Trimming removed 8 bases at V and 7 bases at J, with 18 bases between. Study observations and caveats: Presence/absence analyses assumed roughly uniform sequencing depth across donors, which may not hold.

The rearrangement joins TRBV18 to TRBJ2-7; possibly TRBD1 for D (6 bases). Sequenced input: PBMCs. The receptor was isolated from a male donor in good health and CMV-seronegative. CDR3 nucleotide sequence: TGTGCCAGCCGCGATTCGACAGGCGGGGAGCAGTACTTC. The encoded protein is CASRDSTGGEQYF.